These 26 T cell receptor beta chains share one sample of origin, sequenced in a study of blood T cell repertoires in COVID-19. Method: immunoSEQ multiplex PCR; TCRdb's copy keeps in-frame clones and lacks some. The sample includes around 200,000 clones, about 80% seen only once; the top ten take roughly an eighth. The specimen sequenced was peripheral blood. Receptor source: a man younger than 40 with active or convalescent COVID-19.

V usage is TRBV5-6 and J usage is TRBJ2-1; 7 nucleotides match TRBD2. The CDR3 is 16 amino acids. The junction had 11 bases not matched to a gene; V was cut back by 0 bases and J by 8 bases. Germline V lookup: CDR1 SGHDT, CDR2 YYEEEE. The CDR3 sequence: CASSLAPAGRYDEQFF. CDR3 DNA sequence: TGTGCCAGCAGCTTGGCCCCAGCGGGACGTTACGATGAGCAGTTCTTC.

This chain connects TRBV19 to TRBJ1-5; D unclear. Germline-derived CDR1 and CDR2 are LNHDA and SQIVND (reference sequence). V was clipped by 5 bases and J by 4 bases, with 18 bases between them. The CDR3 runs to 16 residues. CDR3 sequence (DNA): TGTGCCAGTAGTCCTATTAGGGCCCGGGAAAATCAGCCCCAGCATTTT. It translates to CASSPIRARENQPQHF.

This clone showed up just once. The J gene is TRBJ2-7, the V gene TRBV12-3 or TRBV12-4; no reliable D call. The CDR3 has 11 amino acids. Between the trimmed V and J ends, which lost 4 bases and 5 bases, there was a span of 6 bases. The CDR3 DNA reads as TGTGCCAGCAGTTCCAGGAACGAGCAGTACTTC. Translating gives CASSSRNEQYF.

This chain joins TRBV24-1 and TRBJ1-2, with TRBD1 identical over 12 bases. Trimming at V came to 3 bases and at J to 4 bases, leaving 5 bases not matched to a gene. The CDR3 covers 16 residues. Germline CDR1 reads KGHDR; CDR2 reads SFDVKD. CDR3 sequence (DNA): TGTGCCACCAGTGATACCGGGACAGGGGGCATCTATGGCTACACCTTC. It is translated as CATSDTGTGGIYGYTF.

The chain carries TRBV6-5 and TRBJ1-6, with 7 bases matching TRBD1. The V gene's germline CDR1 is MNHEY and CDR2 SVGAGI. Germline trimming cut 6 bases from V and 6 bases from J; bases unmatched to any gene: 8. This CDR3 spans 15 amino acids. CDR3 DNA: TGTGCCAGCAGGCTGACAGGGACTGGTAATTCACCCCTCCACTTT. Translated, it gives CASRLTGTGNSPLHF.

This clone appeared once. V usage is TRBV6-6 and J usage is TRBJ2-2, with D perhaps TRBD2 (6 bases). The CDR3 runs to 16 residues. CDR1 and CDR2 (germline): MNHNY, SVGAGI (reference sequence). The V gene lost 3 bases and the J gene lost 4 bases, with 15 bases spanning the gap. CDR3 sequence (DNA): TGTGCCAGCAGTTATAAGCCGGGAGCACCCACCGGGGAGCTGTTTTTT. Its translation is CASSYKPGAPTGELFF.

The chain couples TRBV10-2 to TRBJ2-3; D is possibly TRBD2 (5 bases). The CDR3 consists of 14 residues. Germline values: CDR1 WSHSY, CDR2 SAAADI. Trimming shortened V by 8 bases and J by 2 bases, and 14 bases separated the two germline ends. The CDR3 loop reads CASSRGAVTDTQYF. CDR3 bases: TGCGCCAGCTCCCGGGGAGCGGTCACAGATACGCAGTATTTT.

The V call is TRBV28, the J call TRBJ2-7, with 14 bases identical to TRBD2. The length of the CDR3 is 17 residues. The germline gives CDR1 MDHEN, CDR2 SYDVKM. The V gene end was trimmed by 6 bases and the J gene end by 5 bases; junction bases not matched to a gene: 12. Here the CDR3 reads CASSGAEGTSGRHEQYF. CDR3 sequence (DNA): TGTGCCAGCAGCGGGGCCGAAGGGACTAGCGGGAGACACGAGCAGTACTTC.

The V gene is TRBV28, the J gene TRBJ1-5; 8 bases are a match to TRBD1. J lost 0 bases, V lost 7 bases, and 11 bases had no gene match. Germline CDR1 MDHEN, CDR2 SYDVKM. The CDR3 spans 17 residues. The CDR3 region is CASTLGQGPYSNQPQHF. CDR3 DNA sequence: TGTGCCAGCACCCTCGGACAGGGCCCCTATAGCAATCAGCCCCAGCATTTT.

The chain carries TRBV7-2 and TRBJ1-5; a weak D match, TRBD1 (6 bases). The ends were cut back, 1 base at V and 6 bases at J, with 7 bases in the middle. The germline gives CDR1 SGHTA, CDR2 FQGNSA. The CDR3 totals 13 residues. CDR3 amino acids: CASSLDRAQPQHF. CDR3 coding DNA: TGTGCCAGCAGCTTAGACAGGGCTCAGCCCCAGCATTTT.

The chain couples TRBV18 to TRBJ1-5; 7 bases align to TRBD1. V shed 3 bases and J 0 bases; nucleotides not matched to a gene: 5. From germline, CDR1 is KGHSH and CDR2 LQKENI. CDR3 length equals 16 residues. CDR3 sequence reads: CASSPTGPYSNQPQHF. CDR3 DNA sequence: TGTGCCAGCTCACCGACAGGGCCCTATAGCAATCAGCCCCAGCATTTT.

CDR3 residues: CASSSDFTGGYTF. The CDR3 DNA reads TGTGCCAGCAGCTCAGATTTTACAGGCGGCTACACCTTC. The V and J genes are TRBV5-6 and TRBJ1-2; tentative D call: TRBD1 (5 bases). CDR1 and CDR2 (germline): SGHDT, YYEEEE. The V and J ends lost 3 bases and 8 bases respectively, with 14 bases between them. The CDR3 has 13 amino acids.

This chain links TRBV7-8 with TRBJ2-7, with 7 bases identical to TRBD2. The germline V gene encodes CDR1 SGHVS and CDR2 FQNEAQ. CDR3 size: 17 residues. Trimming removed 5 bases from V and 0 bases from J; junction bases left unmatched: 13. The CDR3 DNA follows: TGTGCCAGCAGCCGTGGAGACGGCGGGAGTTTCTCCTACGAGCAGTACTTC. Its protein is CASSRGDGGSFSYEQYF.

This clone appeared many times. V usage is TRBV28 and J usage is TRBJ1-5; 9 bases are a match to TRBD1. Germline lookup yields CDR1 MDHEN and CDR2 SYDVKM. The CDR3 is 16 residues long. V lost 6 bases and J lost 0; bases outside the gene matches: 6. CDR3 sequence reads: CASRDRGRFSNQPQHF. The CDR3 coding sequence is TGTGCCAGCAGGGACAGGGGTAGGTTTAGCAATCAGCCCCAGCATTTT. The full variable domain, rest sourced from reference TRBV28 and TRBJ1-5, is DVKVTQSSRYLVKRTGEKVFLECVQDMDHENMFWYRQDPGLGLRLIYFSYDVKMKEKGDIPEGYSVSREKKERFSLILESASTNQTSMYLCASRDRGRFSNQPQHFGDGTRLSIL.

This clone was found once. The chain combines TRBV27 with TRBJ2-7; TRBD1 matches at 10 bases. J gave up 4 bases and V 6 bases, and 9 bases lay outside the gene matches. The germline gives CDR1 MNHEY, CDR2 SMNVEV (reference sequence). The CDR3 spans 15 residues. The CDR3 region has the DNA TGTGCCAGCAGGGAAACAGGGACAGGGGTTTACGAGCAGTACTTC. Its protein is CASRETGTGVYEQYF.

The chain combines TRBV3-1 (or the pseudogene TRBV3-2) with TRBJ1-1, with 11 bases matching TRBD1. V gave up 0 bases and J gave up 6 bases; unmatched junction bases: 6. This CDR3 spans 16 amino acids. Germline V lookup: CDR1 LGHDT, CDR2 YNNKEL (reference sequence). The chain's CDR3 is CASSQDGGQGAAEAFF. CDR3 coding DNA: TGTGCCAGCAGCCAAGATGGAGGACAGGGGGCCGCTGAAGCTTTCTTT.

This clone was detected only a few times. This chain connects TRBV2 to TRBJ1-2, with 7 bases fitting TRBD1. Germline V lookup: CDR1 SNHLY, CDR2 FYNNEI. This CDR3 comprises 15 residues. The ends lost 2 bases at V and 3 bases at J; junction bases unmatched: 6. CDR3 residues: CASSEPGQSYYGYTF. In DNA form, the CDR3 reads TGTGCCAGCAGTGAACCGGGACAGTCATACTATGGCTACACCTTC.

The chain employs TRBV4-2 and TRBJ2-1, with no clear D. The CDR3 totals 15 residues. V was clipped by 2 bases and J by 0 bases, with 8 bases between them. Per the germline V gene, CDR1 is LGHNA and CDR2 is YNFKEQ. The CDR3 region is CASSQPESSYNEQFF. CDR3 sequence (DNA): TGTGCCAGCAGCCAACCGGAGAGCTCCTACAATGAGCAGTTCTTC.

This rearrangement joins TRBV10-3 to TRBJ1-3, with no clear D. With 8 bases removed from V and 1 base from J, the gap between germline ends came to 12 bases. This CDR3 region has 14 residues. CDR1 is ENHRY and CDR2 is SYGVKD in the germline V gene. The CDR3 DNA is TGTGCCATCGGGGAGACGGTGTCTGGAAACACCATATATTTT. It is translated as CAIGETVSGNTIYF.

V gene TRBV2 combines with J gene TRBJ2-3, with D perhaps matching TRBD1 (5 bases). Germline values: CDR1 SNHLY, CDR2 FYNNEI. This CDR3 comprises 13 residues. Trimming stripped 5 bases from V and 6 bases from J, with 12 bases between. The CDR3 DNA sequence: TGTGCCAGCAGTATGGACATTCTGGATACGCAGTATTTT. This translates into CASSMDILDTQYF.

This rearrangement joins TRBV30 to TRBJ2-7; 11 nucleotides agree with TRBD2. CDR3 length: 19 amino acids. V was clipped by 1 base and J by 2 bases; unmatched bases: 16. The germline V gene encodes CDR1 GTSNPN and CDR2 SVGIG (reference sequence). The CDR3 DNA sequence: TGTGCCTGGAGTGACAACGACGGACTAGCGGGTAAATTTGCCTACGAGCAGTACTTC. Its translation is CAWSDNDGLAGKFAYEQYF.

V usage is TRBV30 and J usage is TRBJ1-6, with TRBD1 identical over 7 bases. Germline V gene lookup returns CDR1 GTSNPN and CDR2 SVGIG (reference sequence). With 1 base clipped from V and 6 bases from J, the junction kept 9 bases outside the gene matches. This CDR3 spans 16 amino acids. The CDR3 loop reads CAWSGLQGFGNSPLHF. The DNA of the CDR3 is TGTGCCTGGAGTGGGCTACAGGGGTTCGGTAATTCACCCCTCCACTTT.

The chain links TRBV3-1 (or the pseudogene TRBV3-2) to TRBJ1-1; D perhaps matches TRBD1 (5 bases). V was pared by 4 bases and J by 7 bases, with 10 bases between. The germline V gene encodes CDR1 LGHDT and CDR2 YNNKEL (reference sequence). The CDR3 spans 12 residues. The DNA of the CDR3 is TGTGCCAGCAGCCCCTGGGGCGGTGAAGCTTTCTTT. Encoded protein: CASSPWGGEAFF.

The chain carries TRBV19 and TRBJ1-5; tentative D call: TRBD1 (5 bases). This CDR3 is 16 amino acids long. CDR1 is LNHDA and CDR2 is SQIVND in the germline V gene (reference sequence). The ends were cut back, 3 bases at V and 2 bases at J, with 14 bases in the middle. The CDR3 region has the DNA TGTGCCAGTAGTATTCCGCTCGGGGGAGGCAATCAGCCCCAGCATTTT. Translation: CASSIPLGGGNQPQHF.

This chain uses TRBV27 with TRBJ1-1, with 8 bases that match TRBD1. CDR3 length equals 12 residues. Unmatched junction bases numbered 2, after V lost 3 bases and J lost 8 bases. Germline assignment: CDR1 MNHEY and CDR2 SMNVEV (reference sequence). The CDR3 coding sequence is TGTGCCAGCAGTTTGGGGACAGGAGAAGCTTTCTTT. Translating it yields CASSLGTGEAFF.

The V gene is TRBV5-1, the J gene TRBJ2-7, with 10 bases matching TRBD1. The ends lost 4 bases at V and 5 bases at J; junction bases unmatched: 9. Germline CDR1 SGHRS, CDR2 YFSETQ. This CDR3 has 15 residues. CDR3 sequence reads: CASSPTGTGVHEQYF. The CDR3 DNA follows: TGCGCCAGCAGCCCCACCGGGACAGGGGTCCACGAGCAGTACTTC.